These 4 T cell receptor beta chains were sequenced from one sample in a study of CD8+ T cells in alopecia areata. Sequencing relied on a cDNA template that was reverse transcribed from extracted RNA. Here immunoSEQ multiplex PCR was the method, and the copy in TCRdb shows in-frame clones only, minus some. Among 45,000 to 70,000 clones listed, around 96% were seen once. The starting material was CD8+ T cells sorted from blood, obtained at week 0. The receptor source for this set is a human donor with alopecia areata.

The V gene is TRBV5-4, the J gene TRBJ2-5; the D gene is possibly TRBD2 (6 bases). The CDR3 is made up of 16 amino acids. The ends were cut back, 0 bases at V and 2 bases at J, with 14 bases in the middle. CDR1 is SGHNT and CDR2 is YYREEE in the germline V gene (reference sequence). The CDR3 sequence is CASSLEGTRGQETQYF. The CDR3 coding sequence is TGTGCCAGCAGCTTGGAGGGAACCCGGGGGCAAGAGACCCAGTACTTC.

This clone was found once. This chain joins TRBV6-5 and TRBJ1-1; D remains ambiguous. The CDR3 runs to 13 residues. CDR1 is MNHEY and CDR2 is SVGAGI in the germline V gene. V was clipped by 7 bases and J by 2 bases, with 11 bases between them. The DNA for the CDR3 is TGTGCCAGCACCGCACATCCTAACACTGAAGCTTTCTTT. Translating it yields CASTAHPNTEAFF.

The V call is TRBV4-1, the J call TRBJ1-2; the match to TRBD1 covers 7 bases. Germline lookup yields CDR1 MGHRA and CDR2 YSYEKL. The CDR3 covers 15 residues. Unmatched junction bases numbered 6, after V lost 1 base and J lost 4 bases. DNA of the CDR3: TGCGCCAGCAGCCAAGGGACAGGAAACTCCTATGGCTACACCTTC. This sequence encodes CASSQGTGNSYGYTF.

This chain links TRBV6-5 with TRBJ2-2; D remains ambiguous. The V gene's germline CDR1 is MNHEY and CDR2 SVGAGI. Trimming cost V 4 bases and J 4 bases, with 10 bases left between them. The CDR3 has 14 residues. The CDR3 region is CASSFHTVTGELFF. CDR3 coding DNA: TGTGCCAGCAGTTTCCACACGGTCACCGGGGAGCTGTTTTTT.